Listed below are T cell receptor beta chains from one sample, sequenced in a study of blood T cell repertoires in COVID-19. The data were produced by immunoSEQ multiplex PCR, yet TCRdb's version contains in-frame clones alone and is incomplete. The sample yields about 51,000 clones, 87% seen once. The sample consisted of peripheral blood. The receptors here all came from a man in his fifties or sixties with active COVID-19. CDR3s include the opening cysteine and the closing phenylalanine or tryptophan. Each record gives: clone size, V gene, J gene, CDR3 protein. Size values are once, few and many counts, or a class for expanded clones, and some rows have none.

size: -; V: TRBV12-3/TRBV12-4; J: TRBJ2-1; CDR3: CASSLGREGEQFF
size: -; V: TRBV7-2; J: TRBJ2-4; CDR3: CASSLGLAGTAEDIQYF
size: -; V: TRBV29-1; J: TRBJ1-3; CDR3: CSASGTPGAGNTIYF
size: -; V: TRBV7-9; J: TRBJ1-6; CDR3: CASSLDEGDSPLHF
size: -; V: TRBV7-2; J: TRBJ2-5; CDR3: CASSRQAGGTQYF
size: -; V: TRBV5-6; J: TRBJ1-2; CDR3: CASSFDRDGYTF
size: -; V: TRBV5-1; J: TRBJ1-1; CDR3: CASSLSGQGLNTEAFF
size: -; V: TRBV6-6; J: TRBJ2-5; CDR3: CASSSGGLYQETQYF
size: -; V: TRBV9; J: TRBJ2-3; CDR3: CASSVGSPDTQYF
size: -; V: TRBV30; J: TRBJ2-6; CDR3: CAWSQTGGSGANVLTF
size: -; V: TRBV6-5; J: TRBJ1-6; CDR3: CASSYSQGGYNSPLHF
size: -; V: TRBV5-4; J: TRBJ1-1; CDR3: CASSQTGTGLAEAFF
size: -; V: TRBV11-1; J: TRBJ2-5; CDR3: CASSLFRGETQYF
size: -; V: TRBV19; J: TRBJ2-1; CDR3: CASGSRNEQFF
size: -; V: TRBV18; J: TRBJ1-5; CDR3: CASSPGGVGQPQHF
size: -; V: TRBV30; J: TRBJ1-2; CDR3: CAWGLAYGYTF
size: -; V: TRBV18; J: TRBJ1-5; CDR3: CASSPGQGQPQHF
size: -; V: TRBV11-2; J: TRBJ2-7; CDR3: CASSPTEDVADRGPYEQYF
size: once; V: TRBV5-1; J: TRBJ2-3; CDR3: CASSTSPSTDTQYF
size: -; V: TRBV4-1; J: TRBJ1-1; CDR3: CASSPIDSWRNTEAFF
size: -; V: TRBV5-6; J: TRBJ2-7; CDR3: CASSPLGDNYEQYF
size: -; V: TRBV9; J: TRBJ2-1; CDR3: CASSVATDTRHLYNEQFF
size: -; V: TRBV11-2; J: TRBJ2-2; CDR3: CASSLDDRVGTGELFF